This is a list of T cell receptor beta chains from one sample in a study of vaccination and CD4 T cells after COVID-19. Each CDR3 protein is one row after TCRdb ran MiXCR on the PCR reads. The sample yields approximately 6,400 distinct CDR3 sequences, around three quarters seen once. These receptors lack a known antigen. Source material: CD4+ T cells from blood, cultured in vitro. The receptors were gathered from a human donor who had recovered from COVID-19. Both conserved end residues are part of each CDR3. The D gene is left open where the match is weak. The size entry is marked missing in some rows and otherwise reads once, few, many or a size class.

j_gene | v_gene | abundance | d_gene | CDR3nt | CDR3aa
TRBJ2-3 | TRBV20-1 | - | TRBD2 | TGCAGTGCTAGACGCGGGGGGCTGGCCCGCGATACGCAGTATTTT | CSARRGGLARDTQYF
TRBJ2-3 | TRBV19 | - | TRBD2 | TGTGCCAGTAGGCAACTAGCGGGGGTTGGAGATACGCAGTATTTT | CASRQLAGVGDTQYF
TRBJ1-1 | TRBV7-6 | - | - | TGTGCCAGCAGCTTAGACAGGTCCACTGAAGCTTTCTTT | CASSLDRSTEAFF
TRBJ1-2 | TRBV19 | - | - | TGTGCCAGTAGTTCGGGACTGCTGTTAGCTAACTATGGCTACACCTTC | CASSSGLLLANYGYTF
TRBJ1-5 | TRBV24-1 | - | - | TGTGCCACCAGGGGGGCTCAGGGTCAGCCCCAGCATTTT | CATRGAQGQPQHF
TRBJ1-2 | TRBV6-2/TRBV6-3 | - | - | TGTGCCAGCAGTCAAACAAGGATGGGTCAGAACTATGGCTACACCTTC | CASSQTRMGQNYGYTF
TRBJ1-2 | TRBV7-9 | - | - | TGTGCCAGCAGCTTAGGTTCCGGGGGCTACACCTTC | CASSLGSGGYTF
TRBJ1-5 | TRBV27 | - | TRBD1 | TGTGCCAGCACCAAAAGAGGGACAGGGAGCACCCAGCATTTT | CASTKRGTGSTQHF
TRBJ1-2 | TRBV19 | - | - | TGTGCCAGTAGTACAGATGGGCAGGGGCGCTATGGCTACACCTTC | CASSTDGQGRYGYTF
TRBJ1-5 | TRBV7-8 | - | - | TGTGCCAGCAGTCCGGGAGGGGCCCAGCATTTT | CASSPGGAQHF
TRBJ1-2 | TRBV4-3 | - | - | TGCGCCAGCAGCCAGAGTCCAGGTCGGGGCTACACCTTC | CASSQSPGRGYTF
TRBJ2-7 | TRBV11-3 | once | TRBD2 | TGTGCCAGCAGCCCCGGGGGGACTTCCTACGAGCAGTACTTC | CASSPGGTSYEQYF
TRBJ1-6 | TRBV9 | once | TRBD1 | TGTGCCAGCAGCACCCAGGGGGGCAATTCACCCCTCCACTTT | CASSTQGGNSPLHF
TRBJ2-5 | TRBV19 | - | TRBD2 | TGTGCCAGTAGCCCTAGCGGGAGGTTGAAAGAGACCCAGTACTTC | CASSPSGRLKETQYF
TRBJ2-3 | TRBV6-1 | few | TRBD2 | TGTGCCAGCAGTCACGGACTAGCTGAGGGCACAGATACGCAGTATTTT | CASSHGLAEGTDTQYF
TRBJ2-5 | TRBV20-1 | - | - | TGCAGTGCTAGGGTGGGGGAAGAGACCCAGTACTTC | CSARVGEETQYF
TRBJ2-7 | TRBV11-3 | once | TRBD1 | TGTGCCAGCAGCTTAGGGATCACAGGGGGCGGGAACGAGCAGTACTTC | CASSLGITGGGNEQYF
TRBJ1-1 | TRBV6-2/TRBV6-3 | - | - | TGTGCCAGCAGTCGGTCCGGGACGGATGCTGAAGCTTTCTTT | CASSRSGTDAEAFF
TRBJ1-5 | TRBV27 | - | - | TGTGCCAGCAGTCCAGGGACCGATGGTCAGCCCCAGCATTTT | CASSPGTDGQPQHF
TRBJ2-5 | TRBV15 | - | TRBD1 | TGTGCCACCGGAGACTCGGGACAGGGTGCCCTTGTGAGTGAGACCCAGTACTTC | CATGDSGQGALVSETQYF
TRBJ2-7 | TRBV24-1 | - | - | TGTGCCACCAGTCGGACGGAGGCTCCCTACGAGCAGTACTTC | CATSRTEAPYEQYF
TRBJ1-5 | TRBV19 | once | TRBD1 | TGTGCCACCGGACAGGGGGCGAGCAATCAGCCCCAGCATTTT | CATGQGASNQPQHF
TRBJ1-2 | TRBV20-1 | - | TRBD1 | TGCAGTGCTAGAGATAGTGTAGGGACAGGGCGACCCTATGGCTACACCTTC | CSARDSVGTGRPYGYTF
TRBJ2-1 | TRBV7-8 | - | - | TGTGCCAGCAGCTTAGACCCGCCCTCCTACAATGAGCAGTTCTTC | CASSLDPPSYNEQFF
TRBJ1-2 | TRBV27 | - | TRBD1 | TGTGCCAGCAGGGACCCTACGGGACAGGGCAACGGCTACACCTTC | CASRDPTGQGNGYTF
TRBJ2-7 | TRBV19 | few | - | TGTGCCAGTAGCGGGCGAACCTCCTACGAGCAGTACTTC | CASSGRTSYEQYF
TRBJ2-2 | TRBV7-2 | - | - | TGTGCCAGCAGCTTAGGCGGAGGGCAGGGGAGAACCGGGGAGCTGTTTTTT | CASSLGGGQGRTGELFF
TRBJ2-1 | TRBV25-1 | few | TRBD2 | TGTGCCAGCAGCGGGGAGCGGGGGGCGGACAATGAGCAGTTCTTC | CASSGERGADNEQFF
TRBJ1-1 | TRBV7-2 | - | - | TGTGCCAGCAGCTTATTAGGGCTCACTGAAGCTTTCTTT | CASSLLGLTEAFF
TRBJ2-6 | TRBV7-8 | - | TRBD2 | TGTGCCAGCAGCTCCAGGCTAGCGGGAGGGGGAGGGGCCAACGTCCTGACTTTC | CASSSRLAGGGGANVLTF
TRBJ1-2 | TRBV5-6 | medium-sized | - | TGTGCCAGCAGCTTACCAGGGTCGGGCGGCTACACCTTC | CASSLPGSGGYTF
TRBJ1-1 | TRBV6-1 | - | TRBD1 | TGTGCCAGCAGTCCCACACGGGGGACAGGGGGCTCATTAGGGATGAACACTGAAGCTTTCTTT | CASSPTRGTGGSLGMNTEAFF
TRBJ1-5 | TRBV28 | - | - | TGTGCCAGCAGTTTAAGGGGGATTGGTAATCAGCCCCAGCATTTT | CASSLRGIGNQPQHF
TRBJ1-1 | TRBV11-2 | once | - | TGTGCCAGCAGCGTCTTCATGGACAGGAACACTGAAGCTTTCTTT | CASSVFMDRNTEAFF
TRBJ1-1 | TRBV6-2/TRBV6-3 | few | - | TGTGCCAGCAGTTACGCGGACGGCCCCGGGAACACTGAAGCTTTCTTT | CASSYADGPGNTEAFF
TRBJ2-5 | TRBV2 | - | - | TGTGCCAGCAGTGTTTCGAGAACCCAAGAGACCCAGTACTTC | CASSVSRTQETQYF
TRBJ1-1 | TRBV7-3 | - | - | TGTGCCAGCAGCTTACGACAGGACGGGACTGAAGCTTTCTTT | CASSLRQDGTEAFF
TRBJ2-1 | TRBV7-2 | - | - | TGTGCCAGCAGTCAGGACTACCTCTACAATGAGCAGTTCTTC | CASSQDYLYNEQFF
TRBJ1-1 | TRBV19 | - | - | TGTGCCAGTACTTCACCTACGAACGAAGCTTTCTTT | CASTSPTNEAFF
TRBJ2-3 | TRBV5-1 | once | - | TGCGCCAGCAGCTTGGAGGGGCTAGGGAACACAGATACGCAGTATTTT | CASSLEGLGNTDTQYF
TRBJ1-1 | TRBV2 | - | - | TGTGCCAGCAGTGAAGCGCCCTTTGGAACGACTACTGAAGCTTTCTTT | CASSEAPFGTTTEAFF